These 30 T cell receptor beta chains came from one sample sequenced in a study of regulatory and conventional T cells in RAG deficiency (dated by TCRdb to about 2017). Libraries were made using the immunoSEQ multiplex PCR assay. This is the immuneACCESS table as TCRdb keeps it, with only in-frame sequences that have V and J called. A part of the clones is gone; compared with another copy, unresolved V genes explain less than half, and the rest is unexplained. The sample table records fewer than 35,000 clones; 80% to 90% of these occur just once. The ten top clones hold 5% to 6.5% of the sample. The sample was also linked to a second study, of regulatory T cells. The second study's paper adds: The multiplex PCR used 52 forward TRBV primers and 13 reverse TRBJ primers, with assay-based and computational corrections for amplification bias.

The sample comprised CD8+ T cells sorted from blood. The receptors were sampled from a human donor in good health.

The rearrangement links TRBV10-2 to TRBJ2-3, with D possibly being TRBD1 or TRBD2 (5 bases each). Germline V gene lookup returns CDR1 WSHSY and CDR2 SAAADI. CDR3 length: 13 residues. Trimming took off 9 bases at V and 5 bases at J, with 15 bases between the two ends. This CDR3 is CARAGTTRDTQYF. The CDR3 nucleotides are TGCGCCAGGGCTGGGACGACAAGAGATACGCAGTATTTT.

The V call is TRBV30, the J call TRBJ2-7; 14 bases are a match to TRBD2. The CDR3 totals 16 residues. Trimming took 1 base from V and 3 from J; bases not matched to a gene: 5. CDR1 is GTSNPN, CDR2 SVGIG, per germline (reference sequence). CDR3 loop: CAWSDGTSGRGYEQYF. In DNA form, the CDR3 reads TGTGCCTGGAGTGACGGGACTAGCGGGAGAGGCTACGAGCAGTACTTC.

This chain joins TRBV19 and TRBJ2-3; possibly TRBD1 or TRBD2 for D (5 bases each). Germline lookup yields CDR1 LNHDA and CDR2 SQIVND (reference sequence). This CDR3 is 14 amino acids long. V was clipped by 3 bases and J by 6 bases, with 13 bases between them. The CDR3 nucleotides read TGTGCCAGTAGTATTGGGACCCAGGGTGATACGCAGTATTTT. This codes for CASSIGTQGDTQYF.

The chain links TRBV28 to TRBJ2-1; perhaps TRBD2 as D (6 bases). CDR1 MDHEN and CDR2 SYDVKM come from the germline V gene. This CDR3 comprises 13 residues. Trimming removed 5 bases at V and 7 bases at J, with 12 bases between. The CDR3 protein is CASSPTGLNEQFF. The CDR3 nucleotides read TGTGCCAGCAGTCCCACGGGACTTAATGAGCAGTTCTTC.

This rearrangement joins TRBV18 to TRBJ2-2, with TRBD2 matching 8 bases. V shed 2 bases, J shed 3 bases, and the junction held 11 bases outside the gene matches. The CDR3 covers 18 residues. Germline V gene data show CDR1 as KGHSH and CDR2 as LQKENI. The CDR3 DNA reads as TGTGCCAGCTCACCAACCAGCGGGAGATCGGGAGACACCGGGGAGCTGTTTTTT. Its translation is CASSPTSGRSGDTGELFF.

The chain links TRBV9 to TRBJ2-1; D is ambiguous. CDR1 SGDLS and CDR2 YYNGEE come from the germline V gene. V was clipped by 0 bases and J by 0 bases, with 10 bases between them. This CDR3 is 16 amino acids long. The CDR3 DNA sequence: TGTGCCAGCAGCGTAGCCCGACAAGACTCCTACAATGAGCAGTTCTTC. Its translation: CASSVARQDSYNEQFF. Combining the CDR3 with reference TRBV9 and TRBJ2-1 gives the whole variable domain DSGVTQTPKHLITATGQRVTLRCSPRSGDLSVYWYQQSLDQGLQFLIQYYNGEERAKGNILERFSAQQFPDLHSELNLSSLELGDSALYFCASSVARQDSYNEQFFGPGTRLTVL.

The genes are TRBV6-6 and TRBJ2-7, with 7 bases identical to TRBD2. From germline, CDR1 is MNHNY and CDR2 SVGAGI (reference sequence). This CDR3 region has 13 residues. V shed 7 bases, J shed 2 bases, and the junction held 5 bases outside the gene matches. The CDR3 protein is CASKGGRTYEQYF. The CDR3 DNA reads as TGTGCCAGCAAGGGCGGGAGAACCTACGAGCAGTACTTC.

This clone occurred once. This rearrangement joins TRBV27 to TRBJ1-2; D is possibly TRBD1 (5 bases). CDR1 and CDR2 (germline): MNHEY, SMNVEV (reference sequence). The CDR3 runs to 13 residues. Trimming removed 6 bases from V and 4 bases from J, with 12 bases in between. The CDR3 DNA reads as TGTGCCAGCAGCCTGGGGGGGGGCTATGGCTACACCTTC. Translation: CASSLGGGYGYTF.

The V gene is TRBV13, the J gene TRBJ2-7; D possibly matches TRBD1 or TRBD2 (5 bases each). From germline, CDR1 is PRHDT and CDR2 FYEKMQ (reference sequence). The germline V and J ends were trimmed by 4 bases and 3 bases, with 16 bases remaining between them. The CDR3 contains 15 residues. CDR3 amino acids: CASSSTRDPLYEQYF. The CDR3 DNA follows: TGTGCCAGCAGCTCCACCCGGGACCCCCTCTACGAGCAGTACTTC.

The chain recombines TRBV6-5 with TRBJ1-3; D perhaps matches TRBD1 (5 bases). CDR1 is MNHEY and CDR2 is SVGAGI in the germline V gene. Trimming removed 4 bases at V and 4 bases at J, with 14 bases between. The CDR3 spans 15 residues. The DNA of the CDR3 is TGTGCCAGCAGTTCCAGACCCCAGGGAGGAAACACCATATATTTT. As protein: CASSSRPQGGNTIYF.

The chain employs TRBV6-5 and TRBJ1-3; 8 bases are shared with TRBD1. The CDR3 is 14 amino acids. Trimming took 6 bases from V and 4 from J; bases not matched to a gene: 5. Per germline, CDR1 MNHEY and CDR2 SVGAGI. The CDR3 nucleotides read TGTGCCAGCAGATTGACAGGGGTAGGAAACACCATATATTTT. As protein: CASRLTGVGNTIYF.

The V and J genes are TRBV19 and TRBJ2-3, with a possible D match to TRBD1 (5 bases). Germline CDR1 LNHDA, CDR2 SQIVND (reference sequence). V was shortened by 4 bases and J by 6 bases, with 17 bases between the two germline ends. The CDR3 is made up of 15 amino acids. CDR3: CASSTSMGHLDTQYF. The DNA of the CDR3 is TGTGCCAGTAGTACCTCCATGGGGCATTTGGATACGCAGTATTTT.

This chain connects TRBV29-1 to TRBJ2-7; TRBD2 matches at 7 bases. Germline values: CDR1 SQVTM, CDR2 ANQGSEA. V lost 0 bases to trimming and J lost 6 bases; unmatched junction nucleotides: 14. This CDR3 spans 16 amino acids. As DNA, the CDR3 is TGCAGCGTTGAAGATCCATCGAGCGGGGCGGGCGGCGAGCAGTACTTC. This gives the protein CSVEDPSSGAGGEQYF.

V usage is TRBV9 and J usage is TRBJ2-7, with D perhaps matching TRBD2 (7 bases). V lost 3 bases to trimming and J lost 4 bases, with 11 bases between them. The CDR3 length is 13 residues. Germline-derived CDR1 and CDR2 are SGDLS and YYNGEE. The CDR3 is CASSEGGGYEQYF. The CDR3 DNA sequence: TGTGCCAGCAGCGAGGGAGGGGGTTACGAGCAGTACTTC.

The genes are TRBV11-2 and TRBJ2-7, with a tentative D call TRBD1 (5 bases). The CDR3 loop spans 16 amino acids. Trimming shortened V by 5 bases and J by 0 bases, and 17 bases separated the two germline ends. CDR1 SGHAT and CDR2 FQNNGV come from the germline V gene. CDR3 protein: CASSQEQGALSYEQYF. The CDR3 DNA is TGTGCCAGCAGCCAAGAGCAGGGCGCCCTCTCCTACGAGCAGTACTTC.

This clone was counted a single time. The CDR3 reads CASSFGETQYF. CDR3 DNA: TGCGCCAGCAGCTTCGGGGAGACCCAGTACTTC. This chain links TRBV5-1 with TRBJ2-5, with no clear D. V was clipped by 2 bases and J by 5 bases, with 4 bases between them. This CDR3 is 11 amino acids long. Germline V gives CDR1 SGHRS, CDR2 YFSETQ.

In regard to this clone: Other DNA sequences within the sample encode an identical CDR3. The rearrangement links TRBV7-9 to TRBJ1-2; 7 bases align to TRBD1. CDR1 and CDR2 (germline): SEHNR, FQNEAQ (reference sequence). The junction had 6 bases not matched to a gene; V was cut back by 5 bases and J by 6 bases. The CDR3 length is 13 residues. CDR3 in DNA: TGTGCCAGCAGCCGGACAGGCGGGGATGGCTACACCTTC. The encoded protein is CASSRTGGDGYTF.

This clone has a single count. The V gene is TRBV7-8, the J gene TRBJ2-4, with no clear D. CDR3 size: 18 residues. V lost 1 base and J lost 1, with 17 bases in between. Germline V gene data show CDR1 as SGHVS and CDR2 as FQNEAQ. This CDR3 is CASSLELRAVVAKNIQYF. Here the CDR3 DNA reads TGTGCCAGCAGCTTAGAGCTTAGGGCTGTGGTGGCCAAAAACATTCAGTACTTC.

This clone turned up a few times. The chain uses TRBV7-9 and TRBJ2-1, with 9 bases matching TRBD1. Per the germline V gene, CDR1 is SEHNR and CDR2 is FQNEAQ (reference sequence). This CDR3 spans 16 amino acids. V shed 5 bases and J 5 bases; nucleotides not matched to a gene: 10. The CDR3 bases are TGTGCCAGCAGCCTCGAAATCGGGGACAGGGACAATGAGCAGTTCTTC. Protein sequence: CASSLEIGDRDNEQFF.

The V gene is TRBV6-5, the J gene TRBJ2-2; possibly TRBD2 for D (5 bases). Germline CDR1 and CDR2: MNHEY and SVGAGI. Trimming removed 2 bases from V and 2 bases from J, with 9 bases in between. The CDR3 runs 15 residues. Here the CDR3 DNA reads TGTGCCAGCAGTTACGGACGGGGAAACACCGGGGAGCTGTTTTTT. It codes for CASSYGRGNTGELFF.

The chain carries TRBV6-1 and TRBJ1-1; no reliable D call. Trimming took off 8 bases at V and 10 bases at J, with 20 bases between the two ends. The germline V gene encodes CDR1 MNHNS and CDR2 SASEGT. The CDR3 length is 13 residues. Written as DNA, the CDR3 is TGTGCCAGCGAAACCTTGTACGGGAGGTTAGCTTTCTTT. Protein product: CASETLYGRLAFF.

The rearrangement joins TRBV11-3 to TRBJ2-3, with 7 bases lining up with TRBD1. Germline V gene lookup returns CDR1 SGHNT and CDR2 YENEEA. J lost 8 bases, V lost 5 bases, and 10 bases had no gene match. The CDR3 length is 14 residues. The CDR3 sequence is CASSAGTAITTQYF. Here the CDR3 DNA reads TGTGCCAGCAGCGCCGGGACAGCCATTACTACGCAGTATTTT. Complete variable domain (other parts from reference TRBV11-3 and TRBJ2-3): EAGVVQSPRYKIIEKKQPVAFWCNPISGHNTLYWYLQNLGQGPELLIRYENEEAVDDSQLPKDRFSAERLKGVDSTLKIQPAELGDSAVYLCASSAGTAITTQYFGPGTRLTVL.

V is TRBV14 and J is TRBJ2-1; D call uncertain. The CDR3 has 13 residues. The germline V gene has CDR1 SGHDN and CDR2 FVKESK. The germline V and J ends were trimmed by 0 bases and 6 bases, with 6 bases remaining between them. The CDR3 reads CASSQDKVNEQFF. In DNA form, the CDR3 reads TGTGCCAGCAGCCAAGACAAAGTCAATGAGCAGTTCTTC.

This chain links TRBV27 with TRBJ1-1, with TRBD1 as a possible D gene (6 bases). The CDR3 runs 14 residues. With 2 bases removed from V and 6 bases from J, the gap between germline ends came to 13 bases. CDR1 is MNHEY, CDR2 SMNVEV, per germline (reference sequence). Here the CDR3 reads CASSLSRGAPEAFF. In DNA form, the CDR3 reads TGTGCCAGCAGTTTAAGCCGGGGGGCACCTGAAGCTTTCTTT.

This rearrangement joins TRBV20-1 to TRBJ2-1; D may be TRBD1 (5 bases). The CDR3 sequence is 11 residues long. V was shortened by 3 bases and J by 9 bases, with 9 bases between the two germline ends. CDR1 is DFQATT and CDR2 is SNEGSKA in the germline V gene (reference sequence). CDR3 sequence (DNA): TGCAGTGCTAGTCTGCAGGGTGAGCAGTTCTTC. Protein product: CSASLQGEQFF.

In its sample, this clone was seen a few times. This same CDR3 is encoded by further DNA sequences in the sample. The chain recombines TRBV29-1 with TRBJ2-5, with D tentatively TRBD2 (6 bases). In germline, CDR1 is SQVTM, CDR2 ANQGSEA. Trimming left V 0 bases short and J 1 base short, with 18 bases between. This CDR3 spans 17 amino acids. CDR3 in amino acids: CSVEDRAGAGPQETQYF. CDR3 nucleotide sequence: TGCAGCGTTGAAGATCGGGCTGGGGCGGGACCCCAAGAGACCCAGTACTTC.

The V and J genes are TRBV6-5 and TRBJ2-1; 7 bases are shared with TRBD2. The CDR3 has 15 amino acids. Looked up from germline, CDR1 is MNHEY and CDR2 is SVGAGI. Trimming took 5 bases from V and 2 from J; bases not matched to a gene: 6. The CDR3, as DNA: TGTGCCAGCAGTCAGGAGGCGGGGGCCTACAATGAGCAGTTCTTC. This sequence encodes CASSQEAGAYNEQFF.

Points on this clone: At one of its ends the junction is not consistent with the germline gene, which may arise from a read error. This rearrangement joins TRBV30 to TRBJ2-7; 7 bases fit TRBD1. Germline V gene lookup returns CDR1 GTSNPN and CDR2 SVGIG (reference sequence). The CDR3 loop spans 14 amino acids. CDR3 in DNA: TGTGCCTGGAGCCGGGACAGTACCTCCTCCGAGCAGTACTTC. Protein sequence: CAWSRDSTSSEQYF. The full variable domain, completed using reference TRBV30 and TRBJ2-7, is SQTIHQWPATLVQPVGSPLSLECTVEGTSNPNLYWYRQAAGRGLQLLFYSVGIGQISSEVPQNLSASRPQDRQFILSSKKLLLSDSGFYLCAWSRDSTSSEQYFGPGTRLTVT.

DNA for the CDR3: TGTGCCACCAGCATTGATCGGGACACAGGGACCTACGAGCAGTACTTC. It translates to CATSIDRDTGTYEQYF. This chain uses TRBV15 with TRBJ2-7, with D possibly matching TRBD1 (6 bases). This CDR3 is built from 16 residues. The germline V and J ends were trimmed by 4 bases and 2 bases, with 18 bases remaining between them. From germline, CDR1 is LNHNV and CDR2 YYDKDF (reference sequence).

V gene TRBV28 combines with J gene TRBJ1-3, with D perhaps TRBD1 (6 bases). The CDR3 sequence is 17 residues long. Germline CDR1 reads MDHEN; CDR2 reads SYDVKM. V lost 5 bases to trimming and J lost 5 bases, with 22 bases between them. CDR3 nucleotide sequence: TGTGCCAGCAGTCTATACATTGGGAAGGGGGGACGAAACACCATATATTTT. Amino acid sequence: CASSLYIGKGGRNTIYF.